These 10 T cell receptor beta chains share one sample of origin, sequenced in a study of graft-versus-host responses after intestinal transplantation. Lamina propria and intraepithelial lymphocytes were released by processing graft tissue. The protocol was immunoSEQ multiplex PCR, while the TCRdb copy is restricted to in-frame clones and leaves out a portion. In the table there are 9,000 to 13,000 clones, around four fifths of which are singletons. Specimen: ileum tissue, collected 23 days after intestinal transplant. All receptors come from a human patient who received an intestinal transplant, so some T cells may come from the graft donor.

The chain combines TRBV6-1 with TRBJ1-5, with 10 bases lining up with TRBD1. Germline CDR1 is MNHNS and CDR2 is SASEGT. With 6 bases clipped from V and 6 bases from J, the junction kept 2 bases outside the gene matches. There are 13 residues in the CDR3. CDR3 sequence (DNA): TGTGCCAGCAGGACAGGGGGCGGTCAGCCCCAGCATTTT. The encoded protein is CASRTGGGQPQHF.

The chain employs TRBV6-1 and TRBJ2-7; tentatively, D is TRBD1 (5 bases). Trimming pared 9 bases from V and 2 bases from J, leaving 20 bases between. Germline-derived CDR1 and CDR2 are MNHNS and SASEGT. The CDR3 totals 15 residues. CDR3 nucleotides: TGTGCCAGTTCCCTCGCAGGGTTGGGGACCTACGAGCAGTACTTC. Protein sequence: CASSLAGLGTYEQYF.

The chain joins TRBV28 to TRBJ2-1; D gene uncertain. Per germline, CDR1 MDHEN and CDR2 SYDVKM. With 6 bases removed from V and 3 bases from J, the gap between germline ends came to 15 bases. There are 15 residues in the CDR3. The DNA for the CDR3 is TGTGCCAGCAGCCTCTCTGGCGGACGCTACAATGAGCAGTTCTTC. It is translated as CASSLSGGRYNEQFF.

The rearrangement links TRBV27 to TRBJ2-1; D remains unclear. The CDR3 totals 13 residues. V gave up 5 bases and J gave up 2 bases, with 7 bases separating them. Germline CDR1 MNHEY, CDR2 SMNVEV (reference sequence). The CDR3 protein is CASSLGTYNEQFF. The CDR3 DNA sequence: TGTGCCAGCAGTCTAGGGACCTACAATGAGCAGTTCTTC.

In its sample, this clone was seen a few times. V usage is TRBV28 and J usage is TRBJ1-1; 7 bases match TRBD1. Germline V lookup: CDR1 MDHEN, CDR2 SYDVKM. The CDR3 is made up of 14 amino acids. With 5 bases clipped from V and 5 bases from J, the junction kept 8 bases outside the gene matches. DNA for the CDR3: TGTGCCAGCAGTGACTACAGGGGCGGGACTGAAGCTTTCTTT. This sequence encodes CASSDYRGGTEAFF.

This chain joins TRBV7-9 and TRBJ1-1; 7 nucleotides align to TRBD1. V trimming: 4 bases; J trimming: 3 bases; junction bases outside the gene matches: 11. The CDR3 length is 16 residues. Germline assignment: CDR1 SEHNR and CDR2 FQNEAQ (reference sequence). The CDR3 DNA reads TGTGCCAGCAGCTCTCCGGTGGAGGGGGCATACACTGAAGCTTTCTTT. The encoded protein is CASSSPVEGAYTEAFF.

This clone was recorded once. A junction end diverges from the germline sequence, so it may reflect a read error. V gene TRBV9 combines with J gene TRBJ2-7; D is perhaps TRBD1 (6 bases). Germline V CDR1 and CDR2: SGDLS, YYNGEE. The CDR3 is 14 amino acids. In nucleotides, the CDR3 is TGTGCCAGCAGCCCCCACTGGGTCACCCCAGGGGTGTTCTTC. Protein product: CASSPHWVTPGVFF.

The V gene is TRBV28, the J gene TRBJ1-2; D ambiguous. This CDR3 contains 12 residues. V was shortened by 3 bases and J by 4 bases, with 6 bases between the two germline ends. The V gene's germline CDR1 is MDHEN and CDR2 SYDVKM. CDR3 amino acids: CASSFLAYGYTF. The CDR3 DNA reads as TGTGCCAGCAGTTTTCTCGCCTATGGCTACACCTTC.

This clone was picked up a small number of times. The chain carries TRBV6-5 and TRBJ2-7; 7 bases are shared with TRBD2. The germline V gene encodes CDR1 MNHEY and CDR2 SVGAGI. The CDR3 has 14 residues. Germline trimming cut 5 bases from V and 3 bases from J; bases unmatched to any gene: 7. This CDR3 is CASSLGEGYYEQYF. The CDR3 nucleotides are TGTGCCAGCAGTCTAGGGGAGGGTTACTACGAGCAGTACTTC.

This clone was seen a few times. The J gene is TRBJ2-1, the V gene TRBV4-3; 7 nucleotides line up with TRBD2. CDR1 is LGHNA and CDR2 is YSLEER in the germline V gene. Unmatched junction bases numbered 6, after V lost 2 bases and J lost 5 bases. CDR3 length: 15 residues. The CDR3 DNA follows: TGCGCCAGCAGCCAATTGTTCGGGGGGAACAATGAGCAGTTCTTC. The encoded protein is CASSQLFGGNNEQFF.